This T cell receptor (beta chain) was sequenced during a study of spatial heterogeneity in lung cancer. TCRdb ran MiXCR on the 5' RACE reads and lists one entry per CDR3 protein. The sample includes roughly 20,000 distinct CDR3 sequences, 2.5% to 3% of them seen just once. This clonotype has a count of ten or more. As yet, its antigen is unknown. Germline CDR1 and CDR2: SEHNR and FQNEAQ (reference sequence). Trimming pared 2 bases from V and 5 bases from J, leaving 12 bases between. CDR3 length equals 15 residues. Points from the study as a whole: For expanded intratumoral alpha and beta TCRs, counts tracked tumor mutation counts.

Time point reported: sample taken at primary tumor resection. The clonotype originates from a male donor with early-stage non-small cell lung cancer. The chain carries TRBV7-9 and TRBJ1-4, with D uncertain. The sample in question was lung tumor tissue, obtained at surgery. Here the CDR3 DNA reads TGTGCCAGCAGCTTAACTGGCAACCCCAATGAAAAACTGTTTTTT. Its protein product is CASSLTGNPNEKLFF.